The entry below describes one T cell receptor beta chain. This entry belongs to a study of shared T cell receptors in the human thymus. CDR3 length: 16 residues. The V end was cut by 1 base, the J end by 4 bases, with 16 bases between. Germline V lookup: CDR1 SGHDN, CDR2 FVKESK. The method was immunoSEQ multiplex PCR; TCRdb's version includes in-frame clones alone and lacks a portion of them. This table holds 720,000 or so clones, approximately 85% found once. Separately, the same data were catalogued under a study of human thymus T cells. This second report adds: Serving as donors were healthy Finnish infants, each of whom was having open corrective surgery for congenital heart defects. During corrective heart surgery, resections were taken, and the thymus tissue came from them. Blood and thymic repertoires both appeared biased in V and J gene usage.

This chain links TRBV14 with TRBJ1-1; TRBD1 is a possible D gene (5 bases). Material: thymocytes. This TCR was recovered from a girl less than two years old with a congenital heart defect. CDR3 DNA: TGTGCCAGCAGCCAAGTAATACTTCAGGGTCTCACTGAAGCTTTCTTT. Translating gives CASSQVILQGLTEAFF.